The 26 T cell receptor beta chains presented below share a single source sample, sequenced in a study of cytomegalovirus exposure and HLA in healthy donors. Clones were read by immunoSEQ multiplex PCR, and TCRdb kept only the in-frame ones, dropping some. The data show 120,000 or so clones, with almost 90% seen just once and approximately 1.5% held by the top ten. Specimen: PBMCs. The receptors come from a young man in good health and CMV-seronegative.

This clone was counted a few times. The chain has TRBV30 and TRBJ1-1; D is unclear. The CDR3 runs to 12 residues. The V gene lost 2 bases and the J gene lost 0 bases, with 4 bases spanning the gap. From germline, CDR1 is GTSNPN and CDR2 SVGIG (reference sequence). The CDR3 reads CAWSQMNTEAFF. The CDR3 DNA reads TGTGCCTGGAGTCAAATGAACACTGAAGCTTTCTTT.

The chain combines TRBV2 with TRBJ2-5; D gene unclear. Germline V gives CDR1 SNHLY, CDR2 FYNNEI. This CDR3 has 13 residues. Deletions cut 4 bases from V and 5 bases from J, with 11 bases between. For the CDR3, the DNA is TGTGCCAGCAGTGCTACGCTCCGGGAGACCCAGTACTTC. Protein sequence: CASSATLRETQYF.

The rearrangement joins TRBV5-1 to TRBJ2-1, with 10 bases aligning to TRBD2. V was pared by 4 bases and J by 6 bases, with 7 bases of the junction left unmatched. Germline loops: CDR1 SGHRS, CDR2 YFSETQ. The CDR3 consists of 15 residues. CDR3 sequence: CASSRVASGGNEQFF. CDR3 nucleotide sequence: TGCGCCAGCAGCCGGGTGGCTAGCGGGGGCAATGAGCAGTTCTTC.

The CDR3 DNA reads as TGTGCCAGCAGCGTAGGGGCAGGCCAAGGCCAGCCCCAGCATTTT. Translating gives CASSVGAGQGQPQHF. The chain employs TRBV9 and TRBJ1-5; D uncertain. Trimming took 0 bases from V and 7 from J, leaving 14 bases between them. The CDR3 loop spans 15 amino acids. Germline V gives CDR1 SGDLS, CDR2 YYNGEE.

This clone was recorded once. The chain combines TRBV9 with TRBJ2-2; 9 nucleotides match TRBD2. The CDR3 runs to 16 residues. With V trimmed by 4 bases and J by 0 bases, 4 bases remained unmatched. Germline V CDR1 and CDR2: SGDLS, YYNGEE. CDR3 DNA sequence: TGTGCCAGCAGCCCCCGACTAGCGGCGAACACCGGGGAGCTGTTTTTT. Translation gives CASSPRLAANTGELFF.

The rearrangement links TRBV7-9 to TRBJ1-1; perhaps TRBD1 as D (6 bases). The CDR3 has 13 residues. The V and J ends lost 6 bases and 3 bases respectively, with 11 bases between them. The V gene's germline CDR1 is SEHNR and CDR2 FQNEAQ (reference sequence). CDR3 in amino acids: CASSPTGYTEAFF. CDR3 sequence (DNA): TGTGCCAGCAGTCCTACAGGGTACACTGAAGCTTTCTTT.

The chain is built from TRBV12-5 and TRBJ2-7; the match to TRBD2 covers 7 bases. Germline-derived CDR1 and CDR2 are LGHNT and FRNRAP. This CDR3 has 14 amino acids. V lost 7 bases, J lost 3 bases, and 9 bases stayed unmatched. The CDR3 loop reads CASETSGAFYEQYF. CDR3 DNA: TGTGCTAGTGAGACGAGCGGGGCATTCTACGAGCAGTACTTC. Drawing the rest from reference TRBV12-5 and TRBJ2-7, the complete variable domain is DARVTQTPRHKVTEMGQEVTMRCQPILGHNTVFWYRQTMMQGLELLAYFRNRAPLDDSGMPKDRFSAEMPDATLATLKIQPSEPRDSAVYFCASETSGAFYEQYFGPGTRLTVT.

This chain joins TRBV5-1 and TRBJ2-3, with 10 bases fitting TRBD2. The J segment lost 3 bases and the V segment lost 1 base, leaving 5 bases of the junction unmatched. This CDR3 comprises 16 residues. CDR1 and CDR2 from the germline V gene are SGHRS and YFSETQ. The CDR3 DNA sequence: TGCGCCAGCAGCTTGATAGTGACTAGCGGGACAGATACGCAGTATTTT. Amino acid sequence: CASSLIVTSGTDTQYF.

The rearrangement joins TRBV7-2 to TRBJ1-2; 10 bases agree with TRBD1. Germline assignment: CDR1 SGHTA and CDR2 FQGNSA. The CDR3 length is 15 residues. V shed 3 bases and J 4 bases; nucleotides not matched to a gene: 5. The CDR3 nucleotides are TGTGCCAGCAGCTTGGGGACAGGGGTTTCCTATGGCTACACCTTC. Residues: CASSLGTGVSYGYTF.

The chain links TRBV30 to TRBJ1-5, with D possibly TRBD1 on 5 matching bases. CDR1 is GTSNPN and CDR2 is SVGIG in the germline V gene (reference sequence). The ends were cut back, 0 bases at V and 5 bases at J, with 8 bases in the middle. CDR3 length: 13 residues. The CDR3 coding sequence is TGTGCCTGGAGTGTACAAGGGGATCAGCCCCAGCATTTT. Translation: CAWSVQGDQPQHF.

The CDR3: CAWSGTGVGEQYF. In nucleotides, the CDR3 is TGTGCCTGGAGTGGGACAGGGGTAGGGGAGCAGTACTTC. The chain is built from TRBV30 and TRBJ2-7; 9 bases fit TRBD1. J was trimmed by 7 bases and V by 1 base; bases with no gene match: 5. In germline, CDR1 is GTSNPN, CDR2 SVGIG (reference sequence). The CDR3 has 13 amino acids.

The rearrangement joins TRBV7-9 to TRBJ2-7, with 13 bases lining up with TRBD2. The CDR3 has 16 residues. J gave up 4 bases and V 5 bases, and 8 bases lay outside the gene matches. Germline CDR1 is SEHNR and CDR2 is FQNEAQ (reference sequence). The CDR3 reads CASSPPLAGGGYEQYF. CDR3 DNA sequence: TGTGCCAGCAGCCCCCCACTAGCGGGAGGGGGGTACGAGCAGTACTTC.

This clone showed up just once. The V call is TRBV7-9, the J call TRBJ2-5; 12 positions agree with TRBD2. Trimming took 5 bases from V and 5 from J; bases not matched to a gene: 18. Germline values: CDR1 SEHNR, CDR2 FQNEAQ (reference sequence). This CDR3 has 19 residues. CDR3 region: CASSPRWASGRANTETQYF. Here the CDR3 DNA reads TGTGCCAGCAGCCCCCGATGGGCTAGCGGGAGGGCCAATACGGAGACCCAGTACTTC. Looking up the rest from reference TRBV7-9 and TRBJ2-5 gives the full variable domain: DTGVSQNPRHKITKRGQNVTFRCDPISEHNRLYWYRQTLGQGPEFLTYFQNEAQLEKSRLLSDRFSAERPKGSFSTLEIQRTEQGDSAMYLCASSPRWASGRANTETQYFGPGTRLLVL.

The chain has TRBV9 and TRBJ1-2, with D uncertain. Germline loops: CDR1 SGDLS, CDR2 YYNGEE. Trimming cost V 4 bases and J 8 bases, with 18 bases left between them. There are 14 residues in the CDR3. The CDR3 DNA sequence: TGTGCCAGCAGCCCTAGTCAATTACGAGCGGGCTACACCTTC. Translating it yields CASSPSQLRAGYTF.

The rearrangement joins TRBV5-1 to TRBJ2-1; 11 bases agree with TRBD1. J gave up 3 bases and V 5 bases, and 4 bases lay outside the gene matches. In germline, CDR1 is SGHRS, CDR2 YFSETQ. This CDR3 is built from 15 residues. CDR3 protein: CASRAGTGGYNEQFF. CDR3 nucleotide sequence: TGCGCCAGCAGGGCCGGGACAGGGGGCTACAATGAGCAGTTCTTC.

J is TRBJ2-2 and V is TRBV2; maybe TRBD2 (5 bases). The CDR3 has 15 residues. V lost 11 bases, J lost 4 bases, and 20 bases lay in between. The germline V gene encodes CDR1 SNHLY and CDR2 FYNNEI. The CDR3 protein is CACSWWQAGTGELFF. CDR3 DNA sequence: TGTGCCTGCTCTTGGTGGCAGGCGGGCACCGGGGAGCTGTTTTTT.

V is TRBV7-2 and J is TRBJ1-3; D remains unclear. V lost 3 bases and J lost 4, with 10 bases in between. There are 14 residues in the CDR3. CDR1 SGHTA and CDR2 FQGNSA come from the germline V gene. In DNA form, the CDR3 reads TGTGCCAGCAGCTTCCCGGGGTCAGGAAACACCATATATTTT. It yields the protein CASSFPGSGNTIYF.

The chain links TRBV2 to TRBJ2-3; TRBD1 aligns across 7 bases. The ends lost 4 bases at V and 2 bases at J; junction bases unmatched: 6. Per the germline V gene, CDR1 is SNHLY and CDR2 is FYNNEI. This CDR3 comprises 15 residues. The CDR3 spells CASSGRTGPTDTQYF. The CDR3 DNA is TGTGCCAGCAGTGGGCGGACAGGACCCACAGATACGCAGTATTTT.

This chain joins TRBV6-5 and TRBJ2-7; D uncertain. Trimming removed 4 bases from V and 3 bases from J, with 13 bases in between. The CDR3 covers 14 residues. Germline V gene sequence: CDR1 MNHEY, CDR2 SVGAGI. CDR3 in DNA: TGTGCCAGCAGTTCACTCTTAGAACTCTACGAGCAGTACTTC. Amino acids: CASSSLLELYEQYF.

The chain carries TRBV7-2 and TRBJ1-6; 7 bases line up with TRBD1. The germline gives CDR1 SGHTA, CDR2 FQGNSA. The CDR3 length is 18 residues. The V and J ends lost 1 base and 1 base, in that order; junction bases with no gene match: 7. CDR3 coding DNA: TGTGCCAGCAGCTTAGGACAGGGTAGGGGGTCCTATAATTCACCCCTCCACTTT. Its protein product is CASSLGQGRGSYNSPLHF. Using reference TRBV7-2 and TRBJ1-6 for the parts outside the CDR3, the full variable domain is GAGVSQSPSNKVTEKGKDVELRCDPISGHTALYWYRQSLGQGLEFLIYFQGNSAPDKSGLPSDRFSAERTGGSVSTLTIQRTQQEDSAVYLCASSLGQGRGSYNSPLHFGNGTRLTVT.

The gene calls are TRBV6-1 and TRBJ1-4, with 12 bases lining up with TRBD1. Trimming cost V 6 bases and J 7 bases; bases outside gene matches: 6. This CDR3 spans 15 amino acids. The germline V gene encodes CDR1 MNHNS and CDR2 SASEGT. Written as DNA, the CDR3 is TGTGCCAGCAGCGGGGGACAGGGGGCTAGTGAAAAACTGTTTTTT. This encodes CASSGGQGASEKLFF.

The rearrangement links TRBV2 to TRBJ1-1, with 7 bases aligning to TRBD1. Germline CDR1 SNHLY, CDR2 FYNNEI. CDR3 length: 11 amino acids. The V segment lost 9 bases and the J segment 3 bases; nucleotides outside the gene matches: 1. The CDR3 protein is CASTGDTEAFF. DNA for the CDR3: TGTGCCAGTACAGGGGACACTGAAGCTTTCTTT.

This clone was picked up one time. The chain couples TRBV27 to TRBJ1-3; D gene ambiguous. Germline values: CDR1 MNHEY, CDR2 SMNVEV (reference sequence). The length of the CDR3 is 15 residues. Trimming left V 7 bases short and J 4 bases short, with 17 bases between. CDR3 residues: CASTPAPGLGNTIYF. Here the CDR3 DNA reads TGTGCCAGCACCCCCGCCCCGGGGTTAGGAAACACCATATATTTT.

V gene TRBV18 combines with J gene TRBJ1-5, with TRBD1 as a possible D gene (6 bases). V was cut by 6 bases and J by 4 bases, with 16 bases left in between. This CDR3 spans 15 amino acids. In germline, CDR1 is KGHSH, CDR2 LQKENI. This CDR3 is CASSEGTPTNQPQHF. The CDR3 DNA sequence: TGTGCCAGCTCCGAGGGGACACCCACAAATCAGCCCCAGCATTTT.

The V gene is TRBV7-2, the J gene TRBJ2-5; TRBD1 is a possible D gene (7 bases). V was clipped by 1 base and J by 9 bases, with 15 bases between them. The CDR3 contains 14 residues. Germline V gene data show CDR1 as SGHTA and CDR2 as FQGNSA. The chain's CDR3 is CASSLGQGGLSQYF. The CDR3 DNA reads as TGTGCCAGCAGCTTAGGTCAGGGGGGACTTTCCCAGTACTTC.

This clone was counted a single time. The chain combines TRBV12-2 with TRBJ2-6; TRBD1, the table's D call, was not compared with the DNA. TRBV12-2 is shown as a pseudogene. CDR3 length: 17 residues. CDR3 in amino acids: CASRLPDRSSGANVLTF. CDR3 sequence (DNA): TGTGCAAGTCGCTTGCCGGACAGGAGCTCTGGGGCCAACGTCCTGACTTTC.